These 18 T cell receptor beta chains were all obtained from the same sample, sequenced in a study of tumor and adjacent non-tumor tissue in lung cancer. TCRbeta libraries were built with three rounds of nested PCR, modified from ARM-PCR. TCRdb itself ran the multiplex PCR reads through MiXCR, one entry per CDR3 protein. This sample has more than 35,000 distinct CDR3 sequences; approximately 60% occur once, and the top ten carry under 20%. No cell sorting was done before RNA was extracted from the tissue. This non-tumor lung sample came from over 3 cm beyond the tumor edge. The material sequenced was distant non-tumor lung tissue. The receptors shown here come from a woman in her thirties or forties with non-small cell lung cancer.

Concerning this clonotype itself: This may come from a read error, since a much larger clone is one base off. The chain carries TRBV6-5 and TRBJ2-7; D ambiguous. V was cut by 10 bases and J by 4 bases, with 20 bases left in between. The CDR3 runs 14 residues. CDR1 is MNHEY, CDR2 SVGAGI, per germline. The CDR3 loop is CANTQGVIGYEQYF. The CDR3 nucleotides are TGTGCCAACACCCAAGGAGTTATAGGGTACGAGCAGTACTTC.

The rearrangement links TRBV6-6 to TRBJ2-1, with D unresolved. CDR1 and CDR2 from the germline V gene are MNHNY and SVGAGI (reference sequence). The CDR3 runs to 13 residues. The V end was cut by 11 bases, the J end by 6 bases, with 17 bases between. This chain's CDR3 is CAGNPLRSNEQFF. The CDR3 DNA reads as TGTGCCGGCAACCCCCTGCGGAGCAATGAGCAGTTCTTC.

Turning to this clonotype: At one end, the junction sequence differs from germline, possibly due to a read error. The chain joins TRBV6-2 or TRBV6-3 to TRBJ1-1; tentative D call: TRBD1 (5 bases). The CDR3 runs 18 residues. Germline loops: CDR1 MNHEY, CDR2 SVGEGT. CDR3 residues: CDSSYHGGARQDNTEAFF. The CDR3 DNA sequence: TGTGACAGCAGTTACCACGGAGGGGCCAGGCAGGATAACACTGAAGCTTTCTTT.

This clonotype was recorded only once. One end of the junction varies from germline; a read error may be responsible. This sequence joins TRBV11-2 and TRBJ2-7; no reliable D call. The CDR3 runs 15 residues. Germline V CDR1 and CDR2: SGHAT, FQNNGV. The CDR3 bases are TGTGCCACCAGCTTAGACGCCTCACGACACTACGAGCAGTACTTC. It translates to CATSLDASRHYEQYF.

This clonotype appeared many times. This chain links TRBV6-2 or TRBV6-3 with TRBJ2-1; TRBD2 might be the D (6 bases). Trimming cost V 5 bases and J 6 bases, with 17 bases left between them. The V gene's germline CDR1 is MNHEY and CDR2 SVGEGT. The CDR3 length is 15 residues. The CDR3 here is CASSAGDWTGNEQFF. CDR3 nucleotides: TGTGCCAGCAGTGCCGGGGACTGGACCGGCAATGAGCAGTTCTTC.

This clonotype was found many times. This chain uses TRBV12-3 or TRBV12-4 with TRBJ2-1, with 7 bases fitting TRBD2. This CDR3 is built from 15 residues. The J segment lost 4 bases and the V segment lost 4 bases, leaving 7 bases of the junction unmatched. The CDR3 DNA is TGTGCCAGCAGTTCGACTAGCAGCCTATACAATGAGCAGTTCTTC. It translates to CASSSTSSLYNEQFF.

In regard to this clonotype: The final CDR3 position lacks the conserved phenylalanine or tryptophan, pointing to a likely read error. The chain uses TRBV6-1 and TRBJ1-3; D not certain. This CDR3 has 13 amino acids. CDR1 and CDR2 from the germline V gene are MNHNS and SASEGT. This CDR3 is CVSSSGPGNTIYL. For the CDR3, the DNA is TGTGTCAGCAGTAGCGGTCCTGGAAACACCATATATCTT.

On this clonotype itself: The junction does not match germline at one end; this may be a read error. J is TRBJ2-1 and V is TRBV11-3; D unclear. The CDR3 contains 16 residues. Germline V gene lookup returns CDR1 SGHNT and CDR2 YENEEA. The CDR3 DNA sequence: TGTGCAAGCAGCCCAAGACCTAAGAGCTCCTACAATGAACAGTTCTTC. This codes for CASSPRPKSSYNEQFF.

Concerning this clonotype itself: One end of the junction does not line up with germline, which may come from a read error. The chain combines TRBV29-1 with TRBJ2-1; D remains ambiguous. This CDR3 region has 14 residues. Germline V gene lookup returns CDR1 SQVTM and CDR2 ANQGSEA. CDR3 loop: CRVEDPRSYNEQFF. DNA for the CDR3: TGCAGGGTTGAAGACCCTCGTAGCTACAATGAGCAGTTCTTC.

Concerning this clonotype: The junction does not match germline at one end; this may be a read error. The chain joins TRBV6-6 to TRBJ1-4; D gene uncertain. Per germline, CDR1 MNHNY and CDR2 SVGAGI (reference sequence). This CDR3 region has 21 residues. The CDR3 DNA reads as TGTACCAGCAGTTACTCGAGAGGTGGCACGTACCTCACTTCAACTAATGAAAAACTGTTTTTT. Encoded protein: CTSSYSRGGTYLTSTNEKLFF.

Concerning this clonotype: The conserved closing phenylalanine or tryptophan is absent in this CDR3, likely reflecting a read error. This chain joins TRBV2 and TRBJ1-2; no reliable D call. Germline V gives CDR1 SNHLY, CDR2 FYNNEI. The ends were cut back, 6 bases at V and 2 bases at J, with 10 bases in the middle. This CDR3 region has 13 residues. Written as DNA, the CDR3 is TGTGCCAGCAGCCACGGAGGCAACTATGGCTACACCCTC. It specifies CASSHGGNYGYTL.

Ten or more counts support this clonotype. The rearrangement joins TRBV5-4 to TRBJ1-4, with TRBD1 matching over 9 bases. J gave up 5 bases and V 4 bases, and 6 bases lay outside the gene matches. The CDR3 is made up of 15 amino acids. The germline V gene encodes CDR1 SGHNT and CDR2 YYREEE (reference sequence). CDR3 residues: CASSPTGGGNEKLFF. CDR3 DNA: TGTGCCAGCAGCCCAACAGGGGGCGGAAATGAAAAACTGTTTTTT.

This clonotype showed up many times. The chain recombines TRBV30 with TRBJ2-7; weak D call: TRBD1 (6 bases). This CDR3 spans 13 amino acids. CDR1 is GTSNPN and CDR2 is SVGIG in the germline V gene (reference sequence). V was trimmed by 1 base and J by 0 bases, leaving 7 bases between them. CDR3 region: CAWSAGASYEQYF. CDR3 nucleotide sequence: TGTGCCTGGAGTGCAGGGGCCTCCTACGAGCAGTACTTC. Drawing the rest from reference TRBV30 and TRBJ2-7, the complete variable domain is SQTIHQWPATLVQPVGSPLSLECTVEGTSNPNLYWYRQAAGRGLQLLFYSVGIGQISSEVPQNLSASRPQDRQFILSSKKLLLSDSGFYLCAWSAGASYEQYFGPGTRLTVT.

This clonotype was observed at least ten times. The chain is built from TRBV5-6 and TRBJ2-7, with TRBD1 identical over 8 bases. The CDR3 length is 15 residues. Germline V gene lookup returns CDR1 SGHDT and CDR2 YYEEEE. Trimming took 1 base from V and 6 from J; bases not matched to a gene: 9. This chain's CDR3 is CASSLWRAGGGEQYF. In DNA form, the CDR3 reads TGTGCCAGCAGCTTGTGGCGGGCAGGGGGCGGCGAGCAGTACTTC.

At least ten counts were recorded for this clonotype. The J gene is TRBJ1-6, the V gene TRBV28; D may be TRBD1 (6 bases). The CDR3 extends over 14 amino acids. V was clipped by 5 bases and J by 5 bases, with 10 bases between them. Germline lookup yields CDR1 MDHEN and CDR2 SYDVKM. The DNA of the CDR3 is TGTGCCAGCAGTAAAAACAGGGATAATTCACCCCTCCACTTT. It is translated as CASSKNRDNSPLHF.

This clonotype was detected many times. The CDR3 region has the DNA TGTGCCAGCAGCTTCGGGGCTGAAGAGACCCAGTACTTC. This sequence encodes CASSFGAEETQYF. The chain carries TRBV5-6 and TRBJ2-5; D assignment may be TRBD1 or TRBD2 (5 bases each). Germline CDR1 and CDR2: SGHDT and YYEEEE. V was pared by 2 bases and J by 3 bases, with 8 bases between. This CDR3 spans 13 amino acids.

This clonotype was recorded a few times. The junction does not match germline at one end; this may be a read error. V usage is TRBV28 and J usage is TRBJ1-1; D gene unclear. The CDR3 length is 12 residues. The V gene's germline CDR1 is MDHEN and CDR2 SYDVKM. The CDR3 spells CASGLDYTEAFF. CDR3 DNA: TGTGCCAGCGGTTTGGATTACACTGAAGCTTTCTTT.

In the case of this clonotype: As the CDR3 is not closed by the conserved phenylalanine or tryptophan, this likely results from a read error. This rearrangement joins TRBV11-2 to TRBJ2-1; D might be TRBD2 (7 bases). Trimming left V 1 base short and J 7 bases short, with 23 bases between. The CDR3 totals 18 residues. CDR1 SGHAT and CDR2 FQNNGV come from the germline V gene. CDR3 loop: CASSLALWLGGGLNEQFV. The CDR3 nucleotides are TGTGCCAGCAGCTTAGCCCTCTGGTTGGGGGGGGGGCTGAATGAGCAGTTCGTC.